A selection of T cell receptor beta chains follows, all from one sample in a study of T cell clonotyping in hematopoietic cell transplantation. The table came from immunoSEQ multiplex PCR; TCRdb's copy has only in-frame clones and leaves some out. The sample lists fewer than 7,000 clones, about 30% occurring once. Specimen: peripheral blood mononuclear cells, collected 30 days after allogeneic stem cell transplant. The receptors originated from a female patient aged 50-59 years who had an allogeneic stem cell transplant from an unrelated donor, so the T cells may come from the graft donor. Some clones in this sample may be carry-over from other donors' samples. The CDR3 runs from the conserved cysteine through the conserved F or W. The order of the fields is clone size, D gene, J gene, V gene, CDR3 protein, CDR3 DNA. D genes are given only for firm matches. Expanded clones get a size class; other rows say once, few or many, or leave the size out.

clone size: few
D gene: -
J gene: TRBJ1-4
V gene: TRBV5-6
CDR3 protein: CASSLGQPGVGLFF
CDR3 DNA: TGTGCCAGCAGCTTGGGACAGCCAGGCGTCGGACTGTTTTTT

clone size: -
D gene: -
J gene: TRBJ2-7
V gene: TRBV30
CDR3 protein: CAWSQINKVYEQYF
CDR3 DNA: TGTGCCTGGAGCCAAATAAACAAGGTATACGAGCAGTACTTC

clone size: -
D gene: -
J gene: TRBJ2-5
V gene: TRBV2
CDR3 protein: CASSDRQRLQETQYF
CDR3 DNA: TGTGCCAGCAGTGATCGGCAGCGGCTCCAAGAGACCCAGTACTTC

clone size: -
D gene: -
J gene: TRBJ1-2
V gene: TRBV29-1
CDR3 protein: CSVSWHYGYTF
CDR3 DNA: TGCAGCGTTAGCTGGCACTATGGCTACACCTTC

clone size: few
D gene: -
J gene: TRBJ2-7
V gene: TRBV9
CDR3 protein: CASSFGTETYEQYF
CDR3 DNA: TGTGCCAGCAGCTTCGGGACCGAAACCTACGAGCAGTACTTC

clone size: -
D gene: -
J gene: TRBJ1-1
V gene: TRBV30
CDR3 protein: CAWSVVGLRAEAFF
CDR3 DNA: TGTGCCTGGAGTGTGGTGGGGTTGAGGGCTGAAGCTTTCTTT

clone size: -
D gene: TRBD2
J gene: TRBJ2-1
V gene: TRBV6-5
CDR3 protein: CASSLTSGGYNEQFF
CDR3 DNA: TGTGCCAGCAGCTTGACTAGCGGGGGCTACAATGAGCAGTTCTTC

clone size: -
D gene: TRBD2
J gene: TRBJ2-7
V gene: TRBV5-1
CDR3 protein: CDSSLAGAYEQYF
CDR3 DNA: TGCGACAGCAGCTTGGCGGGGGCCTACGAGCAGTACTTC

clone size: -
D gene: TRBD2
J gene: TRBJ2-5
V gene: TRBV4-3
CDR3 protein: CASSQERGGQETQYF
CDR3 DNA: TGCGCCAGCAGCCAAGAGCGGGGGGGCCAAGAGACCCAGTACTTC

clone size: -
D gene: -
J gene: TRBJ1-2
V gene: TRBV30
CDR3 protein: CAWSGDGHYGYTF
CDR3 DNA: TGTGCCTGGAGCGGGGACGGACACTATGGCTACACCTTC

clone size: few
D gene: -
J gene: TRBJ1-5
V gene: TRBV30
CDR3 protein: CAWGSNQPQHF
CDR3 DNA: TGTGCCTGGGGGAGCAATCAGCCCCAGCATTTT

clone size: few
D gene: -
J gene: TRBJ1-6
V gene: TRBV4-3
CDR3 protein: CASSQGSPAGSYNSPLHF
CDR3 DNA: TGCGCCAGCAGCCAAGGCAGCCCCGCCGGCTCCTATAATTCACCCCTCCACTTT

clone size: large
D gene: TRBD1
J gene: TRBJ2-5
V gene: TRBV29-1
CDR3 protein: CSVEEDRGRSETQYF
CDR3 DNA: TGCAGCGTTGAAGAGGACAGGGGTCGATCGGAGACCCAGTACTTC

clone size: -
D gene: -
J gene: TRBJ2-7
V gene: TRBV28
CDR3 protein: CASSLSFGTYEQYF
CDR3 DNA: TGTGCCAGCAGTTTATCATTCGGTACCTACGAGCAGTACTTC

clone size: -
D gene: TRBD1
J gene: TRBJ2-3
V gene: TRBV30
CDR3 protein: CAWNRDRDFLSTDTQYF
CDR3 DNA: TGTGCCTGGAACCGGGACAGGGATTTCCTAAGCACAGATACGCAGTATTTT

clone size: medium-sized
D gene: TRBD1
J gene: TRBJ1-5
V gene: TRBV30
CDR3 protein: CAWSRQGASQPQHF
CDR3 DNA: TGTGCCTGGAGTCGACAGGGGGCGAGTCAGCCCCAGCATTTT

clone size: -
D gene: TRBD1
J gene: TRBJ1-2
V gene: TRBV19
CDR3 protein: CASSSPGQDYGYTF
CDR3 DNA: TGTGCCAGTAGTAGCCCGGGACAGGACTATGGCTACACCTTC

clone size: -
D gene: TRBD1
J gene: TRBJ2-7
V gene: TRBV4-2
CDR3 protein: CAAGTGHEQYF
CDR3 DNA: TGTGCTGCAGGGACAGGGCACGAGCAGTACTTC

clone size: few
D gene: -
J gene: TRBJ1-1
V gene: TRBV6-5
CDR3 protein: CASRGGVSNTEAFF
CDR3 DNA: TGTGCCAGCCGGGGAGGAGTATCGAACACTGAAGCTTTCTTT

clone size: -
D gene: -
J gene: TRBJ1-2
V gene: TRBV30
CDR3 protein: CAWSGTLNGYTF
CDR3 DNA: TGTGCCTGGAGCGGGACACTAAATGGCTACACCTTC

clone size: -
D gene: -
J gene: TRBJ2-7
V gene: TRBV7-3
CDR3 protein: CASSSPTVSYEQYF
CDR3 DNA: TGTGCCAGCAGCTCCCCGACGGTCTCCTACGAGCAGTACTTC

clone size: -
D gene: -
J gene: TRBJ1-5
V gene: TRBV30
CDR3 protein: CAWSPGLGNQPQHF
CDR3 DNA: TGTGCCTGGAGTCCAGGGTTGGGCAATCAGCCCCAGCATTTT

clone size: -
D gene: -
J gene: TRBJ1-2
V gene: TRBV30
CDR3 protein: CAWSSDRYGYTF
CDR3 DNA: TGTGCCTGGAGTTCAGACAGATATGGCTACACCTTC

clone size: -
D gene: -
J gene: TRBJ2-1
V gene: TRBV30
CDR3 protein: CAWSVGRVYNEQFF
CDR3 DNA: TGTGCCTGGAGTGTCGGTCGGGTGTACAATGAGCAGTTCTTC

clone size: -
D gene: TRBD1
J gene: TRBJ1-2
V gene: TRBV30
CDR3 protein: CAWDRGVGYTF
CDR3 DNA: TGTGCCTGGGACAGGGGAGTTGGCTACACCTTC

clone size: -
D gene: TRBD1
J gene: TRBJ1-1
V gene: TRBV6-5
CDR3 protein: CASSLQGTTEAFF
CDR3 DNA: TGTGCCAGCAGCCTACAGGGGACCACTGAAGCTTTCTTT

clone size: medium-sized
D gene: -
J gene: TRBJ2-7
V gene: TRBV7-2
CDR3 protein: CASSQHGGGGYEQYF
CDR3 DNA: TGTGCCAGCAGCCAACATGGGGGAGGTGGCTACGAGCAGTACTTC

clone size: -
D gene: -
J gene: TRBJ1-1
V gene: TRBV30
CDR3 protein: CAWTARLNTEAFF
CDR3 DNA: TGTGCCTGGACTGCCAGATTGAACACTGAAGCTTTCTTT

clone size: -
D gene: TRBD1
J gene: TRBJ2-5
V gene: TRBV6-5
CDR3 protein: CASRDSQETQYF
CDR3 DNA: TGTGCCAGCCGGGACAGTCAAGAGACCCAGTACTTC

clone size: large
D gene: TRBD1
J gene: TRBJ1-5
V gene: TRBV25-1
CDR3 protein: CASSPGQYSNQPQHF
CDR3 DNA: TGTGCCAGCAGCCCGGGACAGTATAGCAATCAGCCCCAGCATTTT

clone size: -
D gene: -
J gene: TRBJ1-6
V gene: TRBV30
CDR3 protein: CAYTTLRDNSPLHF
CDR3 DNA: TGTGCCTACACGACCTTACGGGATAATTCACCCCTCCACTTT

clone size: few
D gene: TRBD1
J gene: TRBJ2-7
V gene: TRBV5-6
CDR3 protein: CASSWGTGGEQYF
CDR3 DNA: TGTGCCAGCAGCTGGGGGACAGGGGGTGAGCAGTACTTC

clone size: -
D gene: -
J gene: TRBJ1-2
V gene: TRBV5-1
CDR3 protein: CASSLDMPWSYGYTF
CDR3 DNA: TGCGCCAGCAGCTTGGATATGCCATGGAGCTATGGCTACACCTTC

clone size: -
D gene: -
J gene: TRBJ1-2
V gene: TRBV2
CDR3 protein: CASSPVGLGYGYTF
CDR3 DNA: TGTGCCAGCAGCCCCGTTGGGCTTGGCTATGGCTACACCTTC

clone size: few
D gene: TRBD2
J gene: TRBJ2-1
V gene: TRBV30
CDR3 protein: CAWSVLAGAPGEQFF
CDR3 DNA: TGTGCCTGGAGTGTACTAGCGGGGGCGCCCGGGGAGCAGTTCTTC

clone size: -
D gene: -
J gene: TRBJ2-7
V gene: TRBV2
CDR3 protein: CASSLSGSAGYDEQYF
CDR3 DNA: TGTGCCAGCAGCTTATCGGGATCCGCCGGGTATGACGAGCAGTACTTC

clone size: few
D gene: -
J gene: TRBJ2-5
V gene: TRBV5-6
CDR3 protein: CASSFGTRVETQYF
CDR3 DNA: TGTGCCAGCAGCTTTGGGACCAGGGTTGAGACCCAGTACTTC

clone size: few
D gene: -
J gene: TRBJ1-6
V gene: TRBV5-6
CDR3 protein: CASSSSRGQPRSPLHF
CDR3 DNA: TGTGCCAGCAGCTCTAGTCGAGGACAACCTCGTTCACCCCTCCACTTT

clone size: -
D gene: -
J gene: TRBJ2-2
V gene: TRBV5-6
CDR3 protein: CASSPDRRNTGELFF
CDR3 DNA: TGTGCCAGCAGCCCCGACAGGAGGAACACCGGGGAGCTGTTTTTT

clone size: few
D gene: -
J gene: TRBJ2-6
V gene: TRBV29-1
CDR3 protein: CSVEIVPGANVLTF
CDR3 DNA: TGCAGCGTTGAGATTGTCCCTGGGGCCAACGTCCTGACTTTC

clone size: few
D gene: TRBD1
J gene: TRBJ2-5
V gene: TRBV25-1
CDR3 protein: CASSEGNHRGETQYF
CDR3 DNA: TGTGCCAGCAGTGAAGGAAACCACAGGGGAGAGACCCAGTACTTC

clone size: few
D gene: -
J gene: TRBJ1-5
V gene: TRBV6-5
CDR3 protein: CASSFRTNQPQHF
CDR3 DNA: TGTGCCAGCAGCTTTAGGACCAATCAGCCCCAGCATTTT

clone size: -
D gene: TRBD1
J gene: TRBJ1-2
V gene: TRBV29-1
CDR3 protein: CSVLRDSSFGGYTF
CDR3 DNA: TGCAGCGTACTACGGGACAGTTCCTTTGGTGGCTACACCTTC

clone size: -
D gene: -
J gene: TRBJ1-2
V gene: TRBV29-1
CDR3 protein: CSVSGGYTF
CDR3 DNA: TGCAGCGTATCCGGTGGCTACACCTTC

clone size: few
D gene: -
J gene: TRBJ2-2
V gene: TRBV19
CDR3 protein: CASSITSSPTGELFF
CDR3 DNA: TGTGCCAGTAGTATAACCAGTTCCCCCACCGGGGAGCTGTTTTTT

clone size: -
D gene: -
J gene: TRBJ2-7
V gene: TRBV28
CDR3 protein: CASSSTGMEYF
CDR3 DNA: TGTGCCAGCAGTTCCACAGGGATGGAGTACTTC

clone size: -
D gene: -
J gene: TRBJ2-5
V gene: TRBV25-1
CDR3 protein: CASSVSGETQYF
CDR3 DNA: TGTGCCAGCAGTGTGTCCGGGGAGACCCAGTACTTC

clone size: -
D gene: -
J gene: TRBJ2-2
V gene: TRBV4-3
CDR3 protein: CASSQDPGVNTGELFF
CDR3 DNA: TGCGCCAGCAGCCAAGATCCGGGGGTGAACACCGGGGAGCTGTTTTTT

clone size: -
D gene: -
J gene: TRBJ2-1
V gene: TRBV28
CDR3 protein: CASSRGSGPGQGDEQFF
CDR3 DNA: TGTGCCAGCAGTCGAGGCAGCGGCCCCGGCCAAGGGGATGAGCAGTTCTTC

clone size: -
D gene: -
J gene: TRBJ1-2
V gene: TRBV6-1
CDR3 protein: CASTYYGYTF
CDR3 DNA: TGTGCCAGCACATATTATGGCTACACCTTC

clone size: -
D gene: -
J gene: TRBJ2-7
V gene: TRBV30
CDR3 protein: CAWSHARGYEQYF
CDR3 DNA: TGTGCCTGGAGTCACGCCAGGGGCTACGAGCAGTACTTC

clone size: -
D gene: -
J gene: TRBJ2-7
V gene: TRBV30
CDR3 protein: CAWSWSPPYEQYF
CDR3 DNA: TGTGCCTGGAGTTGGTCCCCACCCTACGAGCAGTACTTC

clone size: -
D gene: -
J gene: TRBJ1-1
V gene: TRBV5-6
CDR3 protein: CASSSRDRFLNTEAFF
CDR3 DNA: TGTGCCAGCAGCTCGCGAGACAGGTTTTTGAACACTGAAGCTTTCTTT

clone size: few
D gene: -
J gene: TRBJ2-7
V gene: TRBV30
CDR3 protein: CAWSPGIHEQYF
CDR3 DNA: TGTGCCTGGAGTCCAGGGATCCACGAGCAGTACTTC

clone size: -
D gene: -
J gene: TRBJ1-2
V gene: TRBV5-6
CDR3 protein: CASSALGGGRYGYTF
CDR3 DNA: TGTGCCAGCAGCGCGCTCGGGGGGGGCAGATATGGCTACACCTTC

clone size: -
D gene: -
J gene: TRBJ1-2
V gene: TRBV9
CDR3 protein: CASSVGPGTLTYGYTF
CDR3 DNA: TGTGCCAGCAGCGTAGGGCCAGGGACCCTCACCTATGGCTACACCTTC

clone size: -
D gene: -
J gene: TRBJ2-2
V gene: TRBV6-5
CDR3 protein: CASSYSAAGELFF
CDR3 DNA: TGTGCCAGCAGTTACTCGGCGGCCGGGGAGCTGTTTTTT